This TCR beta chain is from a study of blood T cell repertoires in COVID-19. Clones were read by immunoSEQ multiplex PCR, and TCRdb kept only the in-frame ones, dropping some. The sample records about 140,000 clones, about four fifths being singletons. A single count supports this clone. CDR1 is MDHEN, CDR2 SYDVKM, per germline. V was clipped by 8 bases and J by 5 bases; unmatched bases: 8. The CDR3 sequence is 15 residues long. The sample was peripheral blood. The receptor was isolated from a human donor in a cohort sampled during active COVID-19. This chain joins TRBV28 and TRBJ2-1; 11 bases agree with TRBD2. The CDR3, as DNA: TGTGCCAGCGGCTCACTAGCGGGAGTGGACAATGAGCAGTTCTTC. It yields the protein CASGSLAGVDNEQFF.